The clone carrying this T cell receptor (beta chain) came up many times. These data are taken from a study of metastatic and nonmetastatic thyroid tumors. TCRdb reprocessed the PCR reads via MiXCR. The sample includes some 28,000 clones, less than 25% of them seen just once. Per germline, CDR1 MNHNS and CDR2 SASEGT. Trimming removed 5 bases at V and 6 bases at J, with 11 bases between. The CDR3 has 13 residues. Thyroid surgery was performed in patients who had received no treatment beforehand. The chain is built from TRBV6-1 and TRBJ1-5, with D possibly matching TRBD1 (6 bases). Sequenced material: blood. This clonotype was obtained from a female donor with papillary thyroid cancer or a benign thyroid nodule (not recorded which). Some clones in this sample may be carry-over from other donors' samples. The CDR3 sequence is CASSTQQGQPQHF. DNA of the CDR3: TGTGCCAGCAGTACTCAACAGGGTCAGCCCCAGCATTTT.